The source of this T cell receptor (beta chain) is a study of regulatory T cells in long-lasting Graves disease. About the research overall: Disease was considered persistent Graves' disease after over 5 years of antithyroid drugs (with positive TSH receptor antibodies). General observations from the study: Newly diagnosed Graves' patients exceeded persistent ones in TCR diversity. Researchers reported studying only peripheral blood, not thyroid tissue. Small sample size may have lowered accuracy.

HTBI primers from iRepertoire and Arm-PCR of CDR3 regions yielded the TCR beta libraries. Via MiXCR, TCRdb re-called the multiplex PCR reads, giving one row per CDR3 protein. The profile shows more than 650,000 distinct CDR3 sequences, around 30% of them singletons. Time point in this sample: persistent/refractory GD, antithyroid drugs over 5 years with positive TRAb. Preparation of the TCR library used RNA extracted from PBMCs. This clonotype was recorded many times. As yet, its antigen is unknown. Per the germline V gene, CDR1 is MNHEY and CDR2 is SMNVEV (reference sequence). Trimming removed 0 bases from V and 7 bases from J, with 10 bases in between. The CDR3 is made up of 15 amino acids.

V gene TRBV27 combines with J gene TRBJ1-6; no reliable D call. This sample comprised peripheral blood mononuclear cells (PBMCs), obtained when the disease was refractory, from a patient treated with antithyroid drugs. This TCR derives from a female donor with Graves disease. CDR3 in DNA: TGTGCCAGCAGTTTATCGTGGCTTTCGAATTCACCCCTCCACTTT. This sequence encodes CASSLSWLSNSPLHF.